The 21 T cell receptor beta chains given below trace back to one sample, sequenced in a study of long-term antiretroviral therapy in people with HIV. The assay used was immunoSEQ (version v3.0), run at survey level. TCRdb's copy holds only in-frame clones and misses some; the assay was immunoSEQ multiplex PCR. Of roughly 32,000 clones in the sample, roughly 85% were seen once. The sequencing here drew on unsorted PBMCs, taken roughly 3.3 years after starting antiretroviral therapy. The source is a man between 18 and 29 years old with HIV.

CDR3 region: CASSLVQGNTEAFF. The CDR3 nucleotides read TGCGCCAGCAGCTTGGTCCAGGGGAACACTGAAGCTTTCTTT. V usage is TRBV5-1 and J usage is TRBJ1-1, with D maybe TRBD1 (5 bases). From germline, CDR1 is SGHRS and CDR2 YFSETQ. Trimming took 0 bases from V and 1 from J, leaving 7 bases between them. The CDR3 consists of 14 residues.

This sequence joins TRBV7-9 and TRBJ1-1; TRBD1 aligns across 9 bases. This CDR3 has 12 amino acids. V shed 8 bases, J shed 6 bases, and the junction held 4 bases outside the gene matches. From germline, CDR1 is SEHNR and CDR2 FQNEAQ (reference sequence). CDR3 coding DNA: TGTGCCAGCGGGGACAGGGAACCTGAAGCTTTCTTT. This gives the protein CASGDREPEAFF. Full variable domain (missing parts from reference TRBV7-9 and TRBJ1-1): DTGVSQNPRHKITKRGQNVTFRCDPISEHNRLYWYRQTLGQGPEFLTYFQNEAQLEKSRLLSDRFSAERPKGSFSTLEIQRTEQGDSAMYLCASGDREPEAFFGQGTRLTVV.

CDR3 bases: TGCGCCAGCAGTCAATCGAAGCTGCCGGCGGTCTATAATTCACCCCTCCACTTT. Its translation is CASSQSKLPAVYNSPLHF. This chain links TRBV23-1 with TRBJ1-6; D not certain. TRBV23-1 is an ORF; its function is uncertain. The CDR3 loop spans 18 amino acids. Trimming took off 0 bases at V and 3 bases at J, with 15 bases between the two ends.

The CDR3 region is CASSRTLAGDPDTQYF. In DNA form, the CDR3 reads TGTGCCAGCTCCCGGACGCTAGCGGGAGATCCAGATACGCAGTATTTT. The V call is TRBV18, the J call TRBJ2-3, with TRBD2 matching over 10 bases. Germline CDR1 reads KGHSH; CDR2 reads LQKENI. CDR3 length equals 16 residues. V lost 6 bases, J lost 4 bases, and 10 bases stayed unmatched.

Here the CDR3 DNA reads TGTGCCAGCAGTCCGCACAGGAGGGAGGGCTCTGGGGCCAACGTCCTGACTTTC. Translating it yields CASSPHRREGSGANVLTF. The rearrangement uses TRBV27 and TRBJ2-6; TRBD2 agrees at 7 bases. From germline, CDR1 is MNHEY and CDR2 SMNVEV (reference sequence). Trimming removed 5 bases from V and 0 bases from J; junction bases left unmatched: 10. CDR3 length: 18 amino acids.

The chain recombines TRBV7-8 with TRBJ2-2, with a possible D match to TRBD2 (5 bases). V was clipped by 0 bases and J by 0 bases, with 8 bases between them. The CDR3 consists of 16 residues. Per germline, CDR1 SGHVS and CDR2 FQNEAQ. Written as DNA, the CDR3 is TGTGCCAGCAGCTTAGCAAGGACTTCGAACACCGGGGAGCTGTTTTTT. Protein: CASSLARTSNTGELFF.

The genes are TRBV5-1 and TRBJ2-3, with D possibly TRBD2 on 5 matching bases. The CDR3 contains 16 residues. V was cut by 0 bases and J by 0 bases, with 11 bases left in between. Germline V gene lookup returns CDR1 SGHRS and CDR2 YFSETQ. In DNA, the CDR3 is TGCGCCAGCAGCTTGGCCTCGAGGGTCAGCACAGATACGCAGTATTTT. Protein sequence: CASSLASRVSTDTQYF.

The rearrangement uses TRBV4-3 and TRBJ1-3, with a possible D match to TRBD1 (6 bases). CDR1 and CDR2 from the germline V gene are LGHNA and YSLEER. CDR3 size: 15 residues. V was cut by 0 bases and J by 4 bases, with 10 bases left in between. CDR3 coding DNA: TGCGCCAGCAGCCAAGACAGGGGAATCGGAAACACCATATATTTT. It codes for CASSQDRGIGNTIYF.

The J gene is TRBJ2-5, the V gene TRBV19; 7 nucleotides line up with TRBD2. V was clipped by 4 bases and J by 4 bases; unmatched bases: 9. The CDR3 runs 15 residues. The germline gives CDR1 LNHDA, CDR2 SQIVND (reference sequence). CDR3 loop: CASSTKGPGGETQYF. The CDR3 DNA sequence: TGTGCCAGTAGTACTAAAGGGCCGGGAGGAGAGACCCAGTACTTC.

This chain connects TRBV19 to TRBJ1-1, with 8 nucleotides matching TRBD1. Germline CDR1 reads LNHDA; CDR2 reads SQIVND (reference sequence). V lost 3 bases to trimming and J lost 0 bases; unmatched junction nucleotides: 3. The CDR3 has 15 amino acids. The CDR3 protein is CASSMRQGMNTEAFF. As DNA, the CDR3 is TGTGCCAGTAGTATGAGACAGGGGATGAACACTGAAGCTTTCTTT.

This chain joins TRBV11-3 and TRBJ2-5; D is ambiguous. There are 12 residues in the CDR3. V was clipped by 0 bases and J by 5 bases, with 4 bases between them. Germline loops: CDR1 SGHNT, CDR2 YENEEA. DNA for the CDR3: TGTGCCAGCAGCTTAGATGGGGAGACCCAGTACTTC. It is translated as CASSLDGETQYF. Full variable domain (rest looked up from reference TRBV11-3 and TRBJ2-5): EAGVVQSPRYKIIEKKQPVAFWCNPISGHNTLYWYLQNLGQGPELLIRYENEEAVDDSQLPKDRFSAERLKGVDSTLKIQPAELGDSAVYLCASSLDGETQYFGPGTRLLVL.

The chain combines TRBV11-3 with TRBJ1-1; TRBD1 agrees at 8 bases. Germline V gene sequence: CDR1 SGHNT, CDR2 YENEEA. With V trimmed by 4 bases and J by 7 bases, 8 bases remained unmatched. This CDR3 has 14 amino acids. CDR3 amino acids: CASSYPSDRGEAFF. DNA of the CDR3: TGTGCCAGCAGCTATCCCTCAGACAGGGGTGAAGCTTTCTTT.

This chain joins TRBV27 and TRBJ1-1, with a possible D match to TRBD1 (5 bases). This CDR3 has 16 amino acids. With 6 bases removed from V and 1 base from J, the gap between germline ends came to 18 bases. Looked up from germline, CDR1 is MNHEY and CDR2 is SMNVEV (reference sequence). The CDR3 DNA reads TGTGCCAGCAGGCTTTATAGGGGTTTCGAGAACACTGAAGCTTTCTTT. It encodes CASRLYRGFENTEAFF.

The chain is built from TRBV19 and TRBJ2-1; D may match TRBD1 or TRBD2 (5 bases each). This CDR3 has 14 residues. Germline CDR1 is LNHDA and CDR2 is SQIVND (reference sequence). V was pared by 7 bases and J by 5 bases, with 15 bases between. The CDR3 loop is CASTRDATHNEQFF. The CDR3 coding sequence is TGTGCCAGTACCCGGGACGCTACCCACAATGAGCAGTTCTTC.

This chain links TRBV5-1 with TRBJ1-1; D remains ambiguous. The CDR3 totals 12 residues. The V end was cut by 4 bases, the J end by 7 bases, with 11 bases between. Germline CDR1 reads SGHRS; CDR2 reads YFSETQ. The CDR3 bases are TGCGCCAGCAGCGTGGTGCGGGGTGAAGCTTTCTTT. This translates into CASSVVRGEAFF.

This clone occurred once. The chain has TRBV27 and TRBJ1-5; 9 bases map to TRBD1. J lost 2 bases, V lost 2 bases, and 4 bases had no gene match. Per the germline V gene, CDR1 is MNHEY and CDR2 is SMNVEV (reference sequence). The CDR3 is 16 residues long. CDR3 protein: CASSLGQGFGNQPQHF. The CDR3 DNA reads as TGTGCCAGCAGTTTAGGACAGGGGTTTGGCAATCAGCCCCAGCATTTT.

The chain joins TRBV5-6 to TRBJ1-1, with D unclear. Germline loops: CDR1 SGHDT, CDR2 YYEEEE. The CDR3 has 14 residues. Trimming took off 3 bases at V and 8 bases at J, with 17 bases between the two ends. CDR3 sequence: CASSSTWSDPEAFF. For the CDR3, the DNA is TGTGCCAGCAGCTCGACCTGGAGTGACCCGGAAGCTTTCTTT.

The chain couples TRBV6-5 to TRBJ2-1, with D possibly being TRBD2 (5 bases). Germline CDR1 MNHEY, CDR2 SVGAGI. The CDR3 contains 16 residues. The V gene lost 4 bases and the J gene lost 4 bases, with 17 bases spanning the gap. CDR3 protein: CASSWAGNRPYNEQFF. DNA for the CDR3: TGTGCCAGCAGTTGGGCGGGCAACCGACCTTACAATGAGCAGTTCTTC.

The rearrangement joins TRBV7-9 to TRBJ2-3; the match to TRBD2 covers 12 bases. V trimming: 5 bases; J trimming: 5 bases; junction bases outside the gene matches: 8. Per the germline V gene, CDR1 is SEHNR and CDR2 is FQNEAQ (reference sequence). CDR3 size: 16 residues. The CDR3 is CASSPASGGAGDTQYF. The CDR3, as DNA: TGTGCCAGCAGCCCCGCTAGCGGGGGGGCAGGAGATACGCAGTATTTT.

The V gene is TRBV10-2, the J gene TRBJ2-1; 10 nucleotides align to TRBD2. V was pared by 4 bases and J by 0 bases, with 3 bases of the junction left unmatched. This CDR3 is built from 16 residues. Germline V gene lookup returns CDR1 WSHSY and CDR2 SAAADI. CDR3 DNA sequence: TGCGCCAGCAGTGTTTCTAGCGGGGGCTCCTACAATGAGCAGTTCTTC. Amino acid sequence: CASSVSSGGSYNEQFF.

This clone is a singleton in its sample. The chain is built from TRBV7-2 and TRBJ2-1, with 11 bases that match TRBD2. Germline V gene data show CDR1 as SGHTA and CDR2 as FQGNSA. CDR3 length equals 14 residues. J was trimmed by 9 bases and V by 5 bases; bases with no gene match: 6. The CDR3 DNA sequence: TGTGCCAGCAGCACAGATAGCGGGAGGGGTGAGCAGTTCTTC. Translation gives CASSTDSGRGEQFF.